The T cell receptor (beta chain) under discussion was sequenced for a study of TIL therapy for anti-PD-1-resistant metastatic lung cancer. Time point defined: pre-treatment sample, taken before nivolumab and TIL therapy. Most excised metastases sampled were pleural nodules or supraclavicular lymph nodes. V shed 5 bases and J 3 bases; nucleotides not matched to a gene: 4. Germline CDR1 SGHTA, CDR2 FQGNSA. This CDR3 has 15 amino acids. Sequencing used immunoSEQ v3. The table came from immunoSEQ multiplex PCR; TCRdb's copy has only in-frame clones and leaves some out. The sample consists of about 100,000 clones, approximately 65% of them appearing once.

The sample consisted of tumor tissue, taken at baseline. The chain carries TRBV7-2 and TRBJ2-2; 9 bases are shared with TRBD1. The sequence was obtained from a person aged 25 to 85 with non-small cell lung cancer. CDR3 protein: CASSRDRADTGELFF. CDR3 nucleotides: TGTGCCAGCAGCCGGGACAGGGCCGACACCGGGGAGCTGTTTTTT.